This paragraph covers one T cell receptor beta chain sequence. Its cognate antigen is unknown. The germline V gene encodes CDR1 SGHNT and CDR2 YYREEE (reference sequence). V lost 4 bases and J lost 11, with 15 bases in between. The CDR3 runs 12 residues. Timing groups of about 4 and about 12 weeks for second doses were pooled. The data derive from a study of T cell responses to AZD1222 COVID-19 vaccine. Study outcomes and limitations: Clonal diversity was possibly underestimated, and white British individuals and females predominated among donors. Across the whole spike, CD4 TCRs peaked at regions 160-218 and 743-854. Regions left unmutated in variants are reportedly the target of nearly half of spike-specific TCRs.

Sequencing was performed with immunoSEQ multiplex PCR; in TCRdb, only in-frame clones are kept and a portion is missing. This sample yields about 160,000 clones, of which just over 90% are seen a single time; approximately 0.98% belongs to the top ten. The gene calls are TRBV5-4 and TRBJ1-1; tentative D call: TRBD1 (5 bases). Here the sequenced sample was peripheral blood, taken 28 days after the second AZD1222 dose. The TCR sequence derives from an adult who received the AZD1222 COVID-19 vaccine. The CDR3 is CASSDGTSEAFF. Written as DNA, the CDR3 is TGTGCCAGCAGCGATGGGACCTCCGAGGCTTTCTTT.